Listed here are 8 T cell receptor beta chains from one sample, sequenced in a study of T cells in Graves' hyperthyroidism and ophthalmopathy. Regions amplified from RNA transcripts were the TCR beta CDR3 regions. Primed by the HTBI set, a first-round RT-PCR was run on the TCR CDR3. MiXCR was run by TCRdb on the multiplex PCR reads, yielding one entry per CDR3 protein. The sample has fewer than 650,000 distinct CDR3 sequences; roughly 14% are singletons. Sequencing was done on a sample of blood. The receptors originated from a woman between 40 and 50 years old with Graves' ophthalmopathy.

This clonotype was seen only a few times. The J gene is TRBJ1-1, the V gene TRBV30; TRBD1 aligns across 9 bases. The CDR3 totals 14 residues. Germline assignment: CDR1 GTSNPN and CDR2 SVGIG (reference sequence). The V segment lost 1 base and the J segment 5 bases; nucleotides outside the gene matches: 5. The CDR3 DNA is TGTGCCTGGAGTGCTGGGACAGGGACGACTGAAGCTTTCTTT. The encoded protein is CAWSAGTGTTEAFF.

This clonotype was seen many times. The chain links TRBV7-9 to TRBJ2-5; 7 nucleotides align to TRBD1. The CDR3 sequence is 15 residues long. CDR1 SEHNR and CDR2 FQNEAQ come from the germline V gene (reference sequence). J lost 4 bases, V lost 5 bases, and 10 bases had no gene match. The CDR3 here is CASSDQTGLVETQYF. The CDR3, as DNA: TGTGCCAGCAGCGACCAGACAGGGTTGGTAGAGACCCAGTACTTC.

In its sample, this clonotype was seen many times. The chain has TRBV2 and TRBJ1-2; 7 bases are shared with TRBD1. V trimming: 7 bases; J trimming: 4 bases; junction bases outside the gene matches: 9. The CDR3 runs 14 residues. Germline-derived CDR1 and CDR2 are SNHLY and FYNNEI. CDR3 DNA: TGTGCCAGCATCGAGATGGGACAGCTCTATGGCTACACCTTC. It is translated as CASIEMGQLYGYTF.

This clonotype occurred many times. This chain connects TRBV27 to TRBJ1-5; 8 bases align to TRBD1. V was pared by 11 bases and J by 6 bases, with 12 bases of the junction left unmatched. This CDR3 has 14 amino acids. Germline V gives CDR1 MNHEY, CDR2 SMNVEV (reference sequence). In nucleotides, the CDR3 is TGTGCCGCCTTCCAGGGGGCGACTAGTCAGCCCCAGCATTTT. Its protein product is CAAFQGATSQPQHF.

The CDR3 DNA is TGTGCCAGCAGATACCAGGGGTCGCGTCAGCCCCAGCATTTT. As protein: CASRYQGSRQPQHF. V gene TRBV12-3 or TRBV12-4 combines with J gene TRBJ1-5; weak D call: TRBD1 (6 bases). Trimming shortened V by 6 bases and J by 6 bases, and 15 bases separated the two germline ends. This CDR3 region has 14 residues.

The chain is built from TRBV7-9 and TRBJ2-5, with D perhaps matching TRBD2 (6 bases). The germline V and J ends were trimmed by 5 bases and 5 bases, with 15 bases remaining between them. This CDR3 has 14 amino acids. Germline CDR1 and CDR2: SEHNR and FQNEAQ (reference sequence). This CDR3 reads CASSHGGPRETQYF. The CDR3, as DNA: TGTGCCAGCAGCCACGGAGGGCCTCGGGAGACCCAGTACTTC.

This clonotype occurred many times. The V and J genes are TRBV27 and TRBJ2-5, with D unclear. The CDR3 consists of 16 residues. Trimming removed 0 bases at V and 4 bases at J, with 15 bases between. Germline V gene sequence: CDR1 MNHEY, CDR2 SMNVEV (reference sequence). The CDR3: CASSLSPRTWVETQYF. The DNA for the CDR3 is TGTGCCAGCAGTTTATCTCCGCGGACGTGGGTAGAGACCCAGTACTTC.

This clonotype was found many times. The J gene is TRBJ2-5, the V gene TRBV28; 14 bases are a match to TRBD2. Germline CDR1 reads MDHEN; CDR2 reads SYDVKM. V lost 3 bases and J lost 4; bases outside the gene matches: 4. The CDR3 runs to 16 residues. The CDR3 region has the DNA TGTGCCAGCAGTTTGGGACTAGCGGGAGTGGCAGAGACCCAGTACTTC. Protein: CASSLGLAGVAETQYF.